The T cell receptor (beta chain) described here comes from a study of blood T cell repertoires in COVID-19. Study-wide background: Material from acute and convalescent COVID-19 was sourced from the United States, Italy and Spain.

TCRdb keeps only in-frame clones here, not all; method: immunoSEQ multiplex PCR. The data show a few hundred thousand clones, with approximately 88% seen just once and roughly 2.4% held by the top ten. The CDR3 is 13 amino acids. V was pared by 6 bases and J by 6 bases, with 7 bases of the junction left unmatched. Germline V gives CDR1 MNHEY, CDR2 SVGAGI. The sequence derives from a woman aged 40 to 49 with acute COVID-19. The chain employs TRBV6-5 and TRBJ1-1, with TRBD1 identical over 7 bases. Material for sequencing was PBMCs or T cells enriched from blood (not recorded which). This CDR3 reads CASSKPGTAEAFF. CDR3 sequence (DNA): TGTGCCAGCAGCAAACCCGGGACAGCTGAAGCTTTCTTT.